One sample yielded the 18 T cell receptor beta chains listed below, sequenced in a study of blood T cell repertoires in COVID-19. Sequencing was performed with immunoSEQ multiplex PCR; in TCRdb, only in-frame clones are kept and a portion is missing. The sample consists of just under 150,000 clones, 75% to 90% of them appearing once. Sample: peripheral blood. These receptors came from a human donor in a cohort sampled during active COVID-19.

The genes are TRBV2 and TRBJ2-1; D gene unclear. Germline V gives CDR1 SNHLY, CDR2 FYNNEI. The CDR3 is 13 residues long. Trimming took off 3 bases at V and 7 bases at J, with 10 bases between the two ends. The CDR3 is CASSENLVNEQFF. CDR3 in DNA: TGTGCCAGCAGTGAGAATCTAGTTAATGAGCAGTTCTTC. Combining the CDR3 with reference TRBV2 and TRBJ2-1 gives the whole variable domain EPEVTQTPSHQVTQMGQEVILRCVPISNHLYFYWYRQILGQKVEFLVSFYNNEISEKSEIFDDQFSVERPDGSNFTLKIRSTKLEDSAMYFCASSENLVNEQFFGPGTRLTVL.

The rearrangement joins TRBV9 to TRBJ1-5; a weak D match, TRBD1 (5 bases). V lost 10 bases and J lost 4, with 15 bases in between. This CDR3 comprises 13 residues. CDR1 is SGDLS, CDR2 YYNGEE, per germline. DNA of the CDR3: TGTGCCTCCGGTCGGGGGGAAAATCAGCCCCAGCATTTT. As protein: CASGRGENQPQHF. The full variable domain, completed using reference TRBV9 and TRBJ1-5, is DSGVTQTPKHLITATGQRVTLRCSPRSGDLSVYWYQQSLDQGLQFLIQYYNGEERAKGNILERFSAQQFPDLHSELNLSSLELGDSALYFCASGRGENQPQHFGDGTRLSIL.

This chain links TRBV27 with TRBJ1-1, with D possibly being TRBD1 (6 bases). This CDR3 is built from 14 residues. Trimming cost V 6 bases and J 1 base, with 12 bases left between them. Looked up from germline, CDR1 is MNHEY and CDR2 is SMNVEV (reference sequence). In nucleotides, the CDR3 is TGTGCCAGCAGGACCCAGACAGGGAACACTGAAGCTTTCTTT. Translating it yields CASRTQTGNTEAFF.

This clone was seen only once. The J gene is TRBJ2-2, the V gene TRBV9; 10 positions match TRBD1. J lost 5 bases, V lost 4 bases, and 14 bases had no gene match. The CDR3 totals 18 residues. Germline-derived CDR1 and CDR2 are SGDLS and YYNGEE. The DNA of the CDR3 is TGTGCCAGCAGCACCCGGGACAGGGGTGTTAAGGCGACCGGGGAGCTGTTTTTT. This codes for CASSTRDRGVKATGELFF.

The V and J genes are TRBV3-1 (or the pseudogene TRBV3-2) and TRBJ2-3; 11 bases agree with TRBD2. The V and J ends lost 1 base and 4 bases, in that order; junction bases with no gene match: 1. This CDR3 is 15 amino acids long. Germline assignment: CDR1 LGHDT and CDR2 YNNKEL (reference sequence). CDR3 nucleotide sequence: TGTGCCAGCAGCCAAGGGGGACTAGCGGCAGATACGCAGTATTTT. Encoded protein: CASSQGGLAADTQYF.

The rearrangement joins TRBV6-2 or TRBV6-3 to TRBJ2-5, with 14 bases matching TRBD2. The CDR3 extends over 15 amino acids. The germline gives CDR1 MNHEY, CDR2 SVGEGT. Germline trimming cut 4 bases from V and 4 bases from J; bases unmatched to any gene: 2. For the CDR3, the DNA is TGTGCCAGCAGTTTTGGGACTAGCGGGGGAGAGACCCAGTACTTC. Its translation is CASSFGTSGGETQYF.

The genes are TRBV6-1 and TRBJ2-4; 8 bases match TRBD2. Trimming cost V 6 bases and J 4 bases; bases outside gene matches: 11. Germline CDR1 and CDR2: MNHNS and SASEGT. This CDR3 is 16 amino acids long. CDR3 sequence: CASSETFTSGKNIQYF. Written as DNA, the CDR3 is TGTGCCAGCAGCGAAACCTTCACTAGCGGAAAAAACATTCAGTACTTC.

This sequence joins TRBV9 and TRBJ2-3, with TRBD2 matching over 15 bases. The V segment lost 3 bases and the J segment 2 bases; nucleotides outside the gene matches: 4. Germline V gene data show CDR1 as SGDLS and CDR2 as YYNGEE. The CDR3 totals 17 residues. In nucleotides, the CDR3 is TGTGCCAGCAGCGCCGGGACTAGCGGGGGGTACACAGATACGCAGTATTTT. Translation gives CASSAGTSGGYTDTQYF.

V gene TRBV19 combines with J gene TRBJ2-7; D remains unclear. Trimming left V 4 bases short and J 3 bases short, with 16 bases between. Germline V lookup: CDR1 LNHDA, CDR2 SQIVND (reference sequence). The CDR3 runs to 15 residues. The CDR3 spells CASSKTPEALYEQYF. The CDR3 nucleotides read TGTGCCAGTAGTAAGACCCCAGAGGCCCTCTACGAGCAGTACTTC.

The chain is built from TRBV5-1 and TRBJ2-7; weak D call: TRBD2 (5 bases). With 0 bases removed from V and 0 bases from J, the gap between germline ends came to 10 bases. The CDR3 contains 15 residues. From germline, CDR1 is SGHRS and CDR2 YFSETQ. CDR3 bases: TGCGCCAGCAGCTTGGAGGCAGGACTCTCCTACGAGCAGTACTTC. Protein: CASSLEAGLSYEQYF.

The rearrangement uses TRBV28 and TRBJ1-6, with D uncertain. V was cut by 5 bases and J by 14 bases, with 16 bases left in between. CDR3 length: 13 amino acids. Germline lookup yields CDR1 MDHEN and CDR2 SYDVKM. In DNA, the CDR3 is TGTGCCAGCAGTCTGAACAGAGCCTCGGCCCTCCACTTT. Protein sequence: CASSLNRASALHF. Looking up the rest from reference TRBV28 and TRBJ1-6 gives the full variable domain: DVKVTQSSRYLVKRTGEKVFLECVQDMDHENMFWYRQDPGLGLRLIYFSYDVKMKEKGDIPEGYSVSREKKERFSLILESASTNQTSMYLCASSLNRASALHFGNGTRLTVT.

Only a few counts were recorded for this clone. The chain's CDR3 is CASSLDGGREQYF. CDR3 in DNA: TGCGCCAGCAGCTTGGACGGGGGTCGCGAGCAGTACTTC. The chain is built from TRBV5-1 and TRBJ2-7; D is possibly TRBD2 (6 bases). The CDR3 runs 13 residues. V lost 0 bases and J 6 bases, leaving 10 bases between the germline ends. Germline V gene data show CDR1 as SGHRS and CDR2 as YFSETQ.

This clone has a handful of counts. The chain is built from TRBV6-1 and TRBJ1-1, with a weak D call TRBD1 (6 bases). The CDR3 sequence is 14 residues long. Germline assignment: CDR1 MNHNS and CDR2 SASEGT. V was clipped by 3 bases and J by 0 bases, with 8 bases between them. CDR3 residues: CASSDDRMNTEAFF. Written as DNA, the CDR3 is TGTGCCAGCAGTGACGACAGGATGAACACTGAAGCTTTCTTT.

The chain couples TRBV29-1 to TRBJ1-1; weak D call: TRBD1 (5 bases). The CDR3 runs to 10 residues. Trimming took 7 bases from V and 8 from J, leaving 11 bases between them. The germline V gene encodes CDR1 SQVTM and CDR2 ANQGSEA. In DNA, the CDR3 is TGCAGCGGCGGGGGGTCGGAAGCTTTCTTT. Amino acid sequence: CSGGGSEAFF.

The rearrangement links TRBV11-2 to TRBJ2-7, with D possibly being TRBD2 (5 bases). V was trimmed by 5 bases and J by 5 bases, leaving 16 bases between them. The CDR3 totals 14 residues. Germline values: CDR1 SGHAT, CDR2 FQNNGV. CDR3 sequence (DNA): TGTGCCAGCAGCCCGAGGGTCTCGGGGAACGAGCAGTACTTC. Protein sequence: CASSPRVSGNEQYF.

The CDR3 DNA reads TGTGCCATCAGCCTCCCCCGGGATAGCGGACCAGATACGCAGTATTTT. Its protein product is CAISLPRDSGPDTQYF. The chain uses TRBV10-3 and TRBJ2-3, with D perhaps matching TRBD2 (6 bases). CDR1 is ENHRY and CDR2 is SYGVKD in the germline V gene. The CDR3 sequence is 16 residues long. Trimming cost V 6 bases and J 4 bases, with 20 bases left between them.

V usage is TRBV11-2 and J usage is TRBJ2-1, with TRBD2 matching over 8 bases. Per the germline V gene, CDR1 is SGHAT and CDR2 is FQNNGV. The CDR3 runs 15 residues. J lost 6 bases, V lost 4 bases, and 8 bases had no gene match. The CDR3 spells CASSYGPGGVNEQFF. The CDR3 DNA is TGTGCCAGCAGCTACGGGCCGGGGGGGGTCAATGAGCAGTTCTTC.

This clone was seen only once. The genes are TRBV5-1 and TRBJ2-1; perhaps TRBD1 as D (6 bases). Deletions cut 5 bases from V and 12 bases from J, with 24 bases between. The CDR3 covers 15 residues. Germline V CDR1 and CDR2: SGHRS, YFSETQ. Here the CDR3 DNA reads TGCGCCAGCAGTCTGGGGGCCACCGACAATGAAGGGCAGTTCTTC. Translation gives CASSLGATDNEGQFF.